This T cell receptor (beta chain) was retrieved from a study of human T cells and chemical hapten exposure. One entry per CDR3 protein, called by TCRdb with MiXCR from the RACE reads. Of roughly 45,000 distinct CDR3 sequences in the sample, around 9.3% were seen once. CDR1 and CDR2 (germline): SGHTA, FQGNSA. The CDR3 contains 16 residues. V shed 5 bases, J shed 0 bases, and the junction held 7 bases outside the gene matches. The time point was: patch test 1, 2 weeks after DPC sensitization. Treatment specified: therapeutic diphenylcyclopropenone sensitization with weekly scalp DPC. Specimen: whole blood, collected in connection with sensitization to the hapten diphenylcyclopropenone (DPC). The chain recombines TRBV7-2 with TRBJ2-1; 7 positions match TRBD2. This clonotype originated in a woman between 50 and 59 years old with alopecia areata. Some clones in this sample may be carry-over from other donors' samples. The CDR3 sequence is CASSGRDGSSYNEQFF. CDR3 bases: TGTGCCAGCAGCGGGAGGGACGGAAGCTCCTACAATGAGCAGTTCTTC. Variable domain in full (rest from reference TRBV7-2 and TRBJ2-1): GAGVSQSPSNKVTEKGKDVELRCDPISGHTALYWYRQSLGQGLEFLIYFQGNSAPDKSGLPSDRFSAERTGGSVSTLTIQRTQQEDSAVYLCASSGRDGSSYNEQFFGPGTRLTVL.